Listed below are T cell receptor beta chains from one sample, sequenced in a study of blood T cell repertoires in COVID-19. The table came from immunoSEQ multiplex PCR; TCRdb's copy has only in-frame clones and leaves some out. The table records 200,000 to 250,000 clones, roughly 80% of them present only once. The specimen sequenced was peripheral blood. These receptors were taken from a woman of 80 years or more with active or convalescent COVID-19. Each CDR3 is given with its conserved first and last residue. A D gene is named only where the DNA matches it firmly. Not every row has a clone size; where given, it reads once, few, many or a size class.

V,D,J,size,DNA,CDR3
TRBV6-5,TRBD1,TRBJ1-2,NA,TGTGCCAGCAGTTACGGGAGTAGGGGGCAAGGCTACACCTTC,CASSYGSRGQGYTF
TRBV7-9,NA,TRBJ2-3,NA,TGTGCCAGCACCCCCGGCGGGAGCACAGATACGCAGTATTTT,CASTPGGSTDTQYF
TRBV6-1,NA,TRBJ1-2,NA,TGTGCCAGCAGTGAACGGGGGGTACATGGCTACACCTTC,CASSERGVHGYTF
TRBV5-4,TRBD1,TRBJ2-7,NA,TGTGCCAGCAGCTTGGGACAGGGGTTCAACTACGAGCAGTACTTC,CASSLGQGFNYEQYF
TRBV4-3,NA,TRBJ2-7,once,TGCGCCAGCAGCCAAGACAGGGCCTACGAGCAGTACTTC,CASSQDRAYEQYF
TRBV29-1,NA,TRBJ1-3,NA,TGCAGCGCCGGACAGTCGACTGGAAACACCATATATTTT,CSAGQSTGNTIYF
TRBV19,TRBD1,TRBJ1-1,NA,TGTGCCAGTAGTGTAGACCGGGACAGAGAAGCTTTCTTT,CASSVDRDREAFF
TRBV7-9,NA,TRBJ1-1,NA,TGTGCCAGCAGCCTTGGCATGGACACTGAAGCTTTCTTT,CASSLGMDTEAFF
TRBV5-4,NA,TRBJ2-1,NA,TGTGCCAGCAGCTTCGGCGGAACCTACAATGAGCAGTTCTTC,CASSFGGTYNEQFF
TRBV12-3/TRBV12-4,NA,TRBJ2-1,NA,NA,CASSLRQQFF
TRBV7-2,TRBD1,TRBJ1-2,few,TGTGCCAGCAGCCAAGCCCATAATGCCGGCAGGGGGACCTATGGCTACACCTTC,CASSQAHNAGRGTYGYTF
TRBV3-1/TRBV3-2,NA,TRBJ2-3,NA,TGTGCCAGCAGCCAAGTTACTAGCACAGATACGCAGTATTTT,CASSQVTSTDTQYF
TRBV11-3,NA,TRBJ1-1,NA,TGTGCCAGCAGCTTAGGAGATTCGAGAAGTACTGAAGCTTTCTTT,CASSLGDSRSTEAFF
TRBV4-2,TRBD1,TRBJ1-2,NA,TGTGCCAGCAGCCAAGATTGGCAGGGGGGTAACTATGGCTACACCTTC,CASSQDWQGGNYGYTF
TRBV23-1,NA,TRBJ1-2,NA,TGCGCCAGCAGTCAATCAGGTGGTGTGCAACAGGGTACCTATGGCTACACCTTC,CASSQSGGVQQGTYGYTF
TRBV12-3/TRBV12-4,TRBD2,TRBJ2-1,NA,TGTGCCAGCAGGTCTAGCGGTTACAATGAGCAGTTCTTC,CASRSSGYNEQFF
TRBV5-4,TRBD1,TRBJ1-3,NA,TGTGCCAGCAGCGATGTAGACAGGGCACTTGCAAACACCATATATTTT,CASSDVDRALANTIYF
TRBV19,TRBD2,TRBJ2-5,few,TGTGCCAGTCAGATGGTGAGCGGGACTCCCCAAGAGACCCAGTACTTC,CASQMVSGTPQETQYF
TRBV19,NA,TRBJ2-5,NA,TGTGCCAGTAGGGATGGGGGGACCGAAGAGACCCAGTACTTC,CASRDGGTEETQYF
TRBV5-6,NA,TRBJ1-5,NA,TGTGCCAGCAGCCCAAACCAGGGTGGTCAGCCCCAGCATTTT,CASSPNQGGQPQHF
TRBV7-2,NA,TRBJ2-3,NA,TGTGCCAGCAGCTTAGAGTGGGGAGACACGCAGTATTTT,CASSLEWGDTQYF
TRBV19,TRBD1,TRBJ1-5,NA,TGTGCCAGTAGGGGGACAGGCGCCACCCGTAATCAGCCCCAGCATTTT,CASRGTGATRNQPQHF
TRBV7-2,NA,TRBJ2-7,NA,TGTGCCAGCAGCCTGGTACCTCAGGGTTCCCACGAGCAGTACTTC,CASSLVPQGSHEQYF
TRBV6-2/TRBV6-3,NA,TRBJ2-7,once,TGTGCCAGCAGTGGGACTGTGACCTACGAGCAGTACTTC,CASSGTVTYEQYF
TRBV28,NA,TRBJ1-3,NA,TGTGCCAGCAGTTTTATTGGGACAAAGTCTGGAAACACCATATATTTT,CASSFIGTKSGNTIYF
TRBV7-9,NA,TRBJ1-1,NA,TGTGCCAGCAGCTTTCTCGGGGTTTTGGACACTGAAGCTTTCTTT,CASSFLGVLDTEAFF
TRBV27,TRBD1,TRBJ1-6,NA,TGTGCCAGCAGTTGGGGACAGGTTAATTCACCCCTCCACTTT,CASSWGQVNSPLHF
TRBV7-6,NA,TRBJ2-5,NA,TGTGCCAGCCGAGCGCTCCAAGAGACCCAGTACTTC,CASRALQETQYF
TRBV28,TRBD2,TRBJ2-5,NA,TGTGCCAGCAGTTCCCCTGGTAGCGGGGGGGCCCGGGAGACCCAGTACTTC,CASSSPGSGGARETQYF
TRBV10-3,NA,TRBJ2-5,NA,TGTGCCATCAGTGAGTCTGAGGAGACCCAGTACTTC,CAISESEETQYF
TRBV5-4,TRBD2,TRBJ2-6,once,TGTGCCAGCAACACAGCGGGGGGGCCCCTCTCTGGGGCCAACGTCCTGACTTTC,CASNTAGGPLSGANVLTF
TRBV28,NA,TRBJ2-1,NA,TGTGCCAGCAGTTTAAGGCCCGGACAGCAGTTTCAATTCTTC,CASSLRPGQQFQFF
TRBV9,NA,TRBJ2-3,NA,TGTGCCAGCAGCGTAGGAGGTCTCCCAGATACGCAGTATTTT,CASSVGGLPDTQYF
TRBV9,TRBD1,TRBJ1-2,NA,TGTGCCAGTGGGGACAGGGGGGGTTTTCACTATGGCTACACCTTC,CASGDRGGFHYGYTF
TRBV28,NA,TRBJ1-6,NA,TGTGCCAGCAGGCCCGGCACAGGCTCCTATAATTCACCCCTCCACTTT,CASRPGTGSYNSPLHF
TRBV7-9,NA,TRBJ1-5,NA,TGTGCCAGCAGCCAGGACATTAGCAATCAGCCCCAGCATTTT,CASSQDISNQPQHF
TRBV7-2,TRBD1,TRBJ1-6,NA,TGTGCCAGCACCGCGGACAGGGTGAGTGGTTCACCCCTCCACTTT,CASTADRVSGSPLHF
TRBV5-1,TRBD1,TRBJ1-6,NA,TGCGCCAGCAGCTTTACAGGGGGCGACGGGATTTCACCCCTCCACTTT,CASSFTGGDGISPLHF
TRBV10-3,TRBD1,TRBJ2-7,NA,TGTGCCATCAGTCCGGGACAGGGGGCCGACGAGCAGTACTTC,CAISPGQGADEQYF
TRBV4-1,NA,TRBJ1-2,NA,TGCGCCAGCAGCTCTCAGGGTGGCGACTATGGCTACACCTTC,CASSSQGGDYGYTF
TRBV18,NA,TRBJ2-1,NA,TGTGCCAGCTCACCAAGTCTAGCCCCGAGGGTTGATGAGCAGTTCTTC,CASSPSLAPRVDEQFF
TRBV7-2,TRBD1,TRBJ1-3,NA,TGTGCCAGCAGCAATACAGGGGCGTCCTCTGGAAACACCATATATTTT,CASSNTGASSGNTIYF
TRBV6-5,NA,TRBJ1-5,NA,TGTGCCACCAACCTTCGGGATAGCAATCAGCCCCAGCATTTT,CATNLRDSNQPQHF
TRBV5-1,TRBD1,TRBJ1-5,few,TGCGCCAGCGGGACAGGGGATAGCAATCAGCCCCAGCATTTT,CASGTGDSNQPQHF
TRBV4-3,TRBD1,TRBJ2-7,NA,TGCGCCAGCAGCCAAGGGTCGGGACAGGGCCGCGACGAGCAGTACTTC,CASSQGSGQGRDEQYF
TRBV7-3,TRBD2,TRBJ2-1,NA,TGTGCCAGCAGCTTAGGGCTAGCGGGGGGCCGAAGCTCCTACAATGAGCAGTTCTTC,CASSLGLAGGRSSYNEQFF
TRBV30,NA,TRBJ2-1,NA,TGTGCCTGGAGTATAGGCCCGAGGTTATACAATGAGCAGTTCTTC,CAWSIGPRLYNEQFF
TRBV12-5,TRBD1,TRBJ2-2,NA,TGTGCTAGTGGCCTCAGCCGGGACAGAAGTTATAACACCGGGGAGCTGTTTTTT,CASGLSRDRSYNTGELFF
TRBV19,NA,TRBJ1-5,NA,TGTGCCAGTAGCCCAGGAGGGGAGCCCCAGCATTTT,CASSPGGEPQHF